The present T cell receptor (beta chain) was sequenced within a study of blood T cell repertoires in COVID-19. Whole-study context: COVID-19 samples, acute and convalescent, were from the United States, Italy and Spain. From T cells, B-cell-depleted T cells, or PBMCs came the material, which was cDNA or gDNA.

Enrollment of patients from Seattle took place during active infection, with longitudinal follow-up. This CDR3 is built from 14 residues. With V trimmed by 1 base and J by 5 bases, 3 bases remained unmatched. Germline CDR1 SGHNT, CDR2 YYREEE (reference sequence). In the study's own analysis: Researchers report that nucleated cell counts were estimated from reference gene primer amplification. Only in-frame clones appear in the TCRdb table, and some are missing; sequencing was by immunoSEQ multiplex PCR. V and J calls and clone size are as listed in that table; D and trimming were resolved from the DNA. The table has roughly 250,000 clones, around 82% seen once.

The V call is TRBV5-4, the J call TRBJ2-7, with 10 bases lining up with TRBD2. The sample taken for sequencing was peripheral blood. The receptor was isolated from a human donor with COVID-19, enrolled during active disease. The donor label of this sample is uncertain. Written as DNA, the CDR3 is TGTGCCAGCAGCTTGTCTAGCGGGAGTGACGAGCAGTACTTC. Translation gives CASSLSSGSDEQYF.